Reported below is one TCR beta chain. Its antigen is unidentified. Each CDR3 protein gets one entry after TCRdb re-called the RT-PCR reads with MiXCR. The profile shows about 300,000 distinct CDR3 sequences, 20% to 25% of them singletons. The entry originates in a study of response to subunit inactivated influenza vaccine. This CDR3 spans 13 amino acids. Trimming cost V 6 bases and J 2 bases, with 12 bases left between them. Germline CDR1 is SQVTM and CDR2 is ANQGSEA. Findings of the study overall: The authors suggested that few new T cells are recruited per seasonal influenza vaccination.

This rearrangement joins TRBV29-1 to TRBJ2-3; D possibly corresponds to TRBD2 (6 bases). The sample consisted of PBMCs from blood, taken approximately 22 months after vaccination. The TCR sequence derives from a man aged 45-69 years who received an inactivated influenza vaccine. The CDR3 sequence: CSVEQGLTDTQYF. The CDR3 nucleotides are TGCAGCGTGGAGCAGGGACTCACAGATACGCAGTATTTT.